A selection of T cell receptor beta chains follows, all from one sample in a study of T cells after yellow fever vaccination. MiXCR, run by TCRdb on the 5' RACE reads, gives a single entry per CDR3 protein. The repertoire holds approximately 510,000 distinct CDR3 sequences, with around a fifth as singletons. This specimen consisted of PBMCs, obtained about 21 days after the first yellow fever vaccination. These receptors all stem from a man aged 18 to 30 who received the YFV17D yellow fever vaccine. Both conserved end residues are part of each CDR3. Fields, in order: V gene, J gene, CDR3 protein.

TRBV6-1	TRBJ2-2	CATSWSANTGELFF
TRBV5-1	TRBJ2-5	CASSSTGTAEETQYF
TRBV4-1	TRBJ1-5	CASSRGGGARGVQPQHF
TRBV12-5	TRBJ2-2	CASGSSTTGLNTGELFF
TRBV5-1	TRBJ2-3	CASSASDHPYEDTQYF
TRBV7-2	TRBJ2-5	CASSPEQKRGHQETQYF
TRBV7-9	TRBJ1-4	CASSLRGEYEKLFF
TRBV7-9	TRBJ1-5	CASSFGQNTNQPQHF
TRBV20-1	TRBJ2-5	CSASQVGRETQYF
TRBV5-4	TRBJ2-2	CASSLPDTGELFF
TRBV5-4	TRBJ2-1	CASSWGGEQFF
TRBV12-3/TRBV12-4	TRBJ2-5	CASSFHRLAGGPVQETQYF
TRBV24-1	TRBJ2-1	CATSPGRGVHEQFF
TRBV28	TRBJ2-1	CASSSASGGPYNEQFF
TRBV20-1	TRBJ2-1	CSASGTGTEQFF
TRBV4-1	TRBJ1-1	CASSQVLAGGNTEAFF
TRBV29-1	TRBJ2-7	CSVGTGDTYEQYF
TRBV7-9	TRBJ2-1	CASILDSYNEQFF
TRBV12-3/TRBV12-4	TRBJ1-4	CASSLGPGGNEKLFF
TRBV6-4	TRBJ2-3	CASSISGGSTDTQYF
TRBV7-2	TRBJ2-7	CASSRQGPSYEQYF
TRBV5-4	TRBJ1-2	CASSPGQDPGYTF
TRBV6-5	TRBJ2-5	CASSYAGGPKFQETQYF